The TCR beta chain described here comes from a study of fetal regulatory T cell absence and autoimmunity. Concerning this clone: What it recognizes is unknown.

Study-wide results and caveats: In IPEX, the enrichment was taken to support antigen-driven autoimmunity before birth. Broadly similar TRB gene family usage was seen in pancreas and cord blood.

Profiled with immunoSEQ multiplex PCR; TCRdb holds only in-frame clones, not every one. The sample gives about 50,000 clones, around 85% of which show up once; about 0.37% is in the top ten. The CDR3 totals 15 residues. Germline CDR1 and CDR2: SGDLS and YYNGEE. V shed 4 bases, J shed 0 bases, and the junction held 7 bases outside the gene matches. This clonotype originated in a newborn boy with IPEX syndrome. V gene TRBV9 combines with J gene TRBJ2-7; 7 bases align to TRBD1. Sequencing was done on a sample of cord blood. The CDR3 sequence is CASSPEGTVSYEQYF. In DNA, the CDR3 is TGTGCCAGCAGCCCAGAAGGGACAGTCTCCTACGAGCAGTACTTC. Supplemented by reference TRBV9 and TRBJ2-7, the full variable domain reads DSGVTQTPKHLITATGQRVTLRCSPRSGDLSVYWYQQSLDQGLQFLIQYYNGEERAKGNILERFSAQQFPDLHSELNLSSLELGDSALYFCASSPEGTVSYEQYFGPGTRLTVT.